These 10 T cell receptor beta chains came from one sample sequenced in a study of OX40 agonist ivuxolimab in advanced cancers. Profiled with immunoSEQ multiplex PCR; TCRdb holds only in-frame clones, not every one. Of around 19,000 clones detected, approximately 70% appear once; the ten largest clones hold about a fifth. This specimen consisted of CD4+ or CD8+ T cells sorted from blood, obtained in a trial of the OX40 agonist ivuxolimab. The receptors come from an adult with an advanced solid tumor such as melanoma, head and neck, liver or kidney cancer.

The chain joins TRBV7-3 to TRBJ1-5; a weak D match, TRBD1 (6 bases). V lost 6 bases and J 6 bases, leaving 12 bases between the germline ends. This CDR3 has 13 residues. Germline CDR1 and CDR2: SGHTA and FQGTGA. CDR3 nucleotides: TGTGCCAGCAGTACGGGGGGCGGTCAGCCCCAGCATTTT. This codes for CASSTGGGQPQHF.

This clone was seen only a few times. The V call is TRBV6-1, the J call TRBJ2-5; D perhaps matches TRBD2 (6 bases). The CDR3 spans 14 residues. V was pared by 5 bases and J by 7 bases, with 17 bases between. The germline gives CDR1 MNHNS, CDR2 SASEGT. Here the CDR3 reads CASSPTLAKGTQYF. CDR3 nucleotides: TGTGCCAGCAGTCCCACGCTAGCGAAGGGGACCCAGTACTTC.

This clone occurred a few times. This chain connects TRBV19 to TRBJ1-1; D is uncertain. The CDR3 is 13 residues long. Germline V CDR1 and CDR2: LNHDA, SQIVND (reference sequence). The ends were cut back, 5 bases at V and 8 bases at J, with 15 bases in the middle. The CDR3 loop is CASSASGQKEAFF. CDR3 DNA: TGTGCCAGTAGTGCCTCGGGCCAGAAAGAAGCTTTCTTT.

The chain is built from TRBV21-1 and TRBJ1-5. TRBV21-1 is deemed a pseudogene. The CDR3 has 14 amino acids. The CDR3 DNA sequence: TGTGCCAGCAGCCGCGGGGGGCGGGATCAGCCCCAGCATTTT. This gives the protein CASSRGGRDQPQHF.

V gene TRBV6-5 combines with J gene TRBJ1-5; D is undetermined. Trimming removed 3 bases from V and 3 bases from J, with 9 bases in between. Germline-derived CDR1 and CDR2 are MNHEY and SVGAGI. This CDR3 spans 14 amino acids. CDR3 sequence reads: CASSYSGSNQPQHF. The CDR3 DNA follows: TGTGCCAGCAGTTATTCGGGGTCCAATCAGCCCCAGCATTTT.

V is TRBV11-3 and J is TRBJ2-7, with D uncertain. The germline V gene has CDR1 SGHNT and CDR2 YENEEA. The CDR3 runs to 14 residues. Trimming left V 0 bases short and J 5 bases short, with 11 bases between. CDR3 region: CASSLDRARNEQYF. CDR3 coding DNA: TGTGCCAGCAGCTTAGATCGGGCAAGAAACGAGCAGTACTTC.

In the case of this clone: Since a much larger clone is just one base distant, this may be a read error. The chain has TRBV5-4 and TRBJ2-7, with no clear D. The CDR3 is made up of 12 amino acids. The germline V gene encodes CDR1 SGHNT and CDR2 YYREEE (reference sequence). V lost 2 bases and J 2 bases, leaving 5 bases between the germline ends. The CDR3 sequence: CASSFGTYEQYF. As DNA, the CDR3 is TGTGCCAGCAGCTTCGGTACCTACGAGCAGTACTTC.

The V call is TRBV12-5, the J call TRBJ1-1; D is undetermined. The CDR3 is 13 residues long. CDR1 is LGHNT and CDR2 is FRNRAP in the germline V gene. V lost 8 bases to trimming and J lost 4 bases, with 14 bases between them. The DNA for the CDR3 is TGTGCTAGTTGTTGGGGTTTGTGCACTGAAGCTTTCTTT. Protein: CASCWGLCTEAFF.

The chain has TRBV9 and TRBJ1-4, with TRBD1 matching 10 bases. CDR1 and CDR2 from the germline V gene are SGDLS and YYNGEE. V shed 0 bases, J shed 8 bases, and the junction held 4 bases outside the gene matches. The CDR3 contains 15 residues. For the CDR3, the DNA is TGTGCCAGCAGCGTAGCAGGGACAGGGGTAGAAAAACTGTTTTTT. Its translation is CASSVAGTGVEKLFF.

Only a few counts were recorded for this clone. Here the CDR3 DNA reads TGTGCCAGCAACGAAGGGAGATCACCCCTCCACTTT. Its protein product is CASNEGRSPLHF. The V and J genes are TRBV5-5 and TRBJ1-6; unclear D gene. The CDR3 totals 12 residues. V was trimmed by 6 bases and J by 10 bases, leaving 11 bases between them. Looked up from germline, CDR1 is SGHKS and CDR2 is YYEKEE (reference sequence).